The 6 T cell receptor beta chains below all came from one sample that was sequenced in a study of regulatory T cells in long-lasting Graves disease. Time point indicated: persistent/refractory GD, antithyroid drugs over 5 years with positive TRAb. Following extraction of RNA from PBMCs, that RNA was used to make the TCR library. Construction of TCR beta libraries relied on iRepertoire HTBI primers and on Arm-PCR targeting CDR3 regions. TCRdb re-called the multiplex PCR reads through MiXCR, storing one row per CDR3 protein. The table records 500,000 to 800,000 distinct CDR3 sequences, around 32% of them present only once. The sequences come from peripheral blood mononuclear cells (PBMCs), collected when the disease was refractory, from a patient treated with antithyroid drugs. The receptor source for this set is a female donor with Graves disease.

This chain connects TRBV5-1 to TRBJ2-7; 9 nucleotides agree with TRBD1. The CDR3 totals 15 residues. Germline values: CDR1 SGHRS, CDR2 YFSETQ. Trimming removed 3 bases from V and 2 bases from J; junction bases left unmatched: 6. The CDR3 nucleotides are TGCGCCAGCAGCTCGTTAACAGGGGGCACCTACGAGCAGTACTTC. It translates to CASSSLTGGTYEQYF.

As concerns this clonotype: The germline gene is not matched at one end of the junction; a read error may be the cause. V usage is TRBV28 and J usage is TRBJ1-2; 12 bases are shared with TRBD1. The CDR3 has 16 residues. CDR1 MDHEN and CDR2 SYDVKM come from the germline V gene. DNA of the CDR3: TGTGCCGGCAGTTCCCGGGACAGGGGGCGGTTGGGTGGCTACACCTTC. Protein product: CAGSSRDRGRLGGYTF.

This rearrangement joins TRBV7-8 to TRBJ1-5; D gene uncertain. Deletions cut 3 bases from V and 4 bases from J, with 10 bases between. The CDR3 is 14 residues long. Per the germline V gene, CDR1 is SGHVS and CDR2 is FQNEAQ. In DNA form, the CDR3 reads TGTGCCAGCAGCTTCGGGCAGGTGAATCAGCCCCAGCATTTT. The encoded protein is CASSFGQVNQPQHF.

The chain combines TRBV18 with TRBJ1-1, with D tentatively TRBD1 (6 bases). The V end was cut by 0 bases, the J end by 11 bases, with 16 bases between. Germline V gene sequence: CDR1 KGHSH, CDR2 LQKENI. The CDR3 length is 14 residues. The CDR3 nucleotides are TGTGCCAGCTCACCACCGGAACAGGGACTCGGGGCTTTCTTT. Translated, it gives CASSPPEQGLGAFF.

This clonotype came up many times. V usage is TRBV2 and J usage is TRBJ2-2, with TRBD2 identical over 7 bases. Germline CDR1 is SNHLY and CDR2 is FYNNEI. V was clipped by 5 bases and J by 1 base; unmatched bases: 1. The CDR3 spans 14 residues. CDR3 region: CASSRTRNTGELFF. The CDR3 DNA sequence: TGTGCCAGCAGTCGGACTAGGAACACCGGGGAGCTGTTTTTT.

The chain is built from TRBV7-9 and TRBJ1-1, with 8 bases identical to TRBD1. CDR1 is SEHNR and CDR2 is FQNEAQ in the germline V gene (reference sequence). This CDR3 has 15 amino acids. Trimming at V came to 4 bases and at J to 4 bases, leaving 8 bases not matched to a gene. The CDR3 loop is CASSWTGQGPTEAFF. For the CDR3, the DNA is TGTGCCAGCAGCTGGACCGGACAGGGCCCCACTGAAGCTTTCTTT.